This entry concerns a single TCR beta chain. In the original processing: Nucleated cell number was recorded as an estimate derived from reference gene primer amplification. Assay: immunoSEQ multiplex PCR; the TCRdb copy retains only in-frame clones and omits some. The D gene and trimming were derived from the DNA, and the V and J assignments and clone size from that table. The sample carries around 150,000 clones, around 86% recorded once. The data were taken from a study of blood T cell repertoires in COVID-19. Study details: Acute and convalescent COVID-19 samples came from the United States, Italy and Spain. T cells, B-cell-depleted T cells, or PBMCs supplied cDNA or gDNA.

CDR3 length: 14 amino acids. The V gene lost 4 bases and the J gene lost 2 bases, with 12 bases spanning the gap. Per germline, CDR1 SGHRS and CDR2 YFSETQ. The TCR originated in a woman aged 55-75 years with active or convalescent COVID-19. The sample taken for sequencing was peripheral blood. The gene calls are TRBV5-1 and TRBJ1-2; D is uncertain. CDR3 DNA sequence: TGCGCCAGCAGCGAAACCGCAGAAAACTATGGCTACACCTTC. Its translation is CASSETAENYGYTF.